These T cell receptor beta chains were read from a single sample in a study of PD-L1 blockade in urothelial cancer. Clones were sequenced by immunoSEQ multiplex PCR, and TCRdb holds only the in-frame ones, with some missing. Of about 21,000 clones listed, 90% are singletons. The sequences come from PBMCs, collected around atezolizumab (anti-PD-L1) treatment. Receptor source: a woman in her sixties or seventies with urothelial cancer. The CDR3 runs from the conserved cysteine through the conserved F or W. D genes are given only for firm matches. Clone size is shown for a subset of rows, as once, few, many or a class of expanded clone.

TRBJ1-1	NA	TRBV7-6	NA	TGTGCCAGCAGCTTAGCGGGAGAGGGAGGTTTTTCACAAGCTTTCTTT	CASSLAGEGGFSQAFF
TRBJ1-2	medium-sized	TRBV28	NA	TGTGCCACGGCTAACTATGGCTACACCTTC	CATANYGYTF
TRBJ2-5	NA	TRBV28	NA	TGTGCCAGCAGGACCCCTCGACAGCCCCAAGAGACCCAGTACTTC	CASRTPRQPQETQYF
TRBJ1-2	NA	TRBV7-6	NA	TGTGCCAGCAGCCAGTCTGCGGAAGGGGCCACACCTCTTTCGGTCAGTAATGGCTACACCTTC	CASSQSAEGATPLSVSNGYTF
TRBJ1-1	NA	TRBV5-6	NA	TGTGCCAGCAGCTTCGGACAGCTTGAAGCTTTCTTT	CASSFGQLEAFF
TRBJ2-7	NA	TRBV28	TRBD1	TGTGCCAGCAGCATATTAGGACAGGGGGCGGATTACGAGCAGTACTTC	CASSILGQGADYEQYF
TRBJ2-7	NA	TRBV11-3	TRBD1	TGTGCCAGCAGCTTATCTCAGCGTCGGGACAGGGGAGCCTGCGAGCAGTACTTC	CASSLSQRRDRGACEQYF
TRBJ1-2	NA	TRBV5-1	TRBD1	TGCGCCAGCAGCTTGGCCTCAGGGGGCGATGGCTACACCTTC	CASSLASGGDGYTF
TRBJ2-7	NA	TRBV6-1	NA	TGTGCCACCGGACAGAGCCACGAGCAGTACTTC	CATGQSHEQYF
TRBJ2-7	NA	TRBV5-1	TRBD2	TGCGCCAGCAGCCCGCGCACTAGCGGGAGATCCTACGAGCAGTACTTC	CASSPRTSGRSYEQYF